Each of the 25 T cell receptor beta chains below was sequenced from the same sample in a study of T-cell memory formation after mild COVID-19. TCRdb recomputed calls from the 5' RACE reads with MiXCR, one row per CDR3 protein. The sample records 150,000 to 200,000 distinct CDR3 sequences, 13% to 15% being singletons. Specimen: PBMCs or a T cell subset sorted from them (not recorded which). Receptors were obtained from an adult woman who had mild COVID-19 (a few samples of this study predate the infection). Cell type and time point are not known.

The chain joins TRBV6-5 to TRBJ2-4; tentatively, D is TRBD1 (6 bases). This CDR3 has 16 residues. V was clipped by 2 bases and J by 8 bases, with 19 bases between them. Germline V gene sequence: CDR1 MNHEY, CDR2 SVGAGI. The CDR3 DNA reads as TGTGCCAGCAGTTACCGGGTACAGGGATGGGGTTACATTCAGTACTTC. Amino acid sequence: CASSYRVQGWGYIQYF.

This clonotype appeared a few times. J is TRBJ2-7 and V is TRBV18; 8 bases align to TRBD2. Germline CDR1 and CDR2: KGHSH and LQKENI. With V trimmed by 2 bases and J by 3 bases, 15 bases remained unmatched. The CDR3 totals 18 residues. CDR3 in amino acids: CASSPMSSGTRVSYEQYF. CDR3 in DNA: TGTGCCAGCTCACCAATGTCATCCGGGACTAGAGTCAGCTACGAGCAGTACTTC.

This clonotype appeared a few times. V and J are TRBV5-1 and TRBJ2-3; 10 nucleotides match TRBD2. The CDR3 loop spans 13 amino acids. Germline assignment: CDR1 SGHRS and CDR2 YFSETQ. V lost 0 bases and J lost 8; bases outside the gene matches: 0. CDR3 nucleotide sequence: TGCGCCAGCAGCTTGGGACTAGCGGGTACGCAGTATTTT. Translating gives CASSLGLAGTQYF.

This clonotype was counted ten times or more. The V call is TRBV3-1, the J call TRBJ2-4; 8 bases map to TRBD1. The CDR3 has 13 amino acids. Germline lookup yields CDR1 LGHDT and CDR2 YNNKEL (reference sequence). The J segment lost 9 bases and the V segment lost 5 bases, leaving 6 bases of the junction unmatched. DNA for the CDR3: TGTGCCAGCAGCTGGACAGGGTCGGTCATTCAGTACTTC. It specifies CASSWTGSVIQYF.

This sequence joins TRBV6-2 or TRBV6-3 and TRBJ2-5, with D perhaps TRBD2 (6 bases). Trimming pared 2 bases from V and 1 base from J, leaving 11 bases between. Germline V gene data show CDR1 as MNHEY and CDR2 as SVGEGT. This CDR3 is 15 amino acids long. The CDR3 region has the DNA TGTGCCAGCAGTTACGGGTTAGCGGCCCAAGAGACCCAGTACTTC. The encoded protein is CASSYGLAAQETQYF.

This rearrangement joins TRBV10-3 to TRBJ2-3; D gene uncertain. CDR1 ENHRY and CDR2 SYGVKD come from the germline V gene. This CDR3 spans 12 amino acids. V was pared by 0 bases and J by 3 bases, with 1 base between. The CDR3 spells CAISESTDTQYF. The CDR3, as DNA: TGTGCCATCAGTGAGTCGACAGATACGCAGTATTTT.

This clonotype came up once. The rearrangement joins TRBV5-6 to TRBJ2-1, with TRBD2 matching 7 bases. The CDR3 covers 16 residues. Germline V gives CDR1 SGHDT, CDR2 YYEEEE. After removal of 2 bases from V and 1 base from J, the junction contained 6 bases not matched to a gene. The CDR3 DNA reads as TGTGCCAGCAGCTTCTATACTAGCGAATCCTACAATGAGCAGTTCTTC. Translation gives CASSFYTSESYNEQFF.

A few counts support this clonotype. The chain has TRBV6-6 and TRBJ2-7; 7 bases fit TRBD1. CDR1 is MNHNY, CDR2 SVGAGI, per germline (reference sequence). The CDR3 consists of 13 residues. With 4 bases clipped from V and 6 bases from J, the junction kept 6 bases outside the gene matches. CDR3 nucleotide sequence: TGTGCCAGCAGTTCGACAGGGTCGGGCGAGCAGTACTTC. Its translation is CASSSTGSGEQYF.

This clonotype was counted only a few times. The V and J genes are TRBV5-1 and TRBJ2-7; 8 bases are a match to TRBD1. With V trimmed by 3 bases and J by 3 bases, 8 bases remained unmatched. This CDR3 spans 15 amino acids. CDR1 SGHRS and CDR2 YFSETQ come from the germline V gene. The CDR3 bases are TGCGCCAGCAGCTCCGGACAGGGTAGAATCTACGAGCAGTACTTC. This codes for CASSSGQGRIYEQYF.

This clonotype was counted only a few times. The V call is TRBV12-3 or TRBV12-4, the J call TRBJ1-1, with 10 nucleotides matching TRBD1. The trim removed 6 bases at V and 4 bases at J, leaving 5 bases unmatched. This CDR3 has 14 residues. CDR3: CASSRQGARTEAFF. The CDR3 nucleotides read TGTGCCAGCAGCAGACAGGGGGCGCGCACTGAAGCTTTCTTT.

The chain couples TRBV10-3 to TRBJ2-7; D is possibly TRBD1 (6 bases). V lost 3 bases and J 2 bases, leaving 8 bases between the germline ends. The CDR3 totals 13 residues. Germline values: CDR1 ENHRY, CDR2 SYGVKD. In nucleotides, the CDR3 is TGTGCCATCAGTGACAGGGGAACCTACGAGCAGTACTTC. Protein sequence: CAISDRGTYEQYF.

This clonotype showed up just a few times. The V call is TRBV9, the J call TRBJ2-1; TRBD1 might be the D (6 bases). Germline-derived CDR1 and CDR2 are SGDLS and YYNGEE. V was clipped by 5 bases and J by 7 bases, with 22 bases between them. The CDR3 spans 16 residues. CDR3 DNA sequence: TGTGCCAGCAGTCCTGGGGGCCCATCCAGGTTAAATGAGCAGTTCTTC. Its translation: CASSPGGPSRLNEQFF.

CDR3 protein: CASSLVRGISEAFF. The CDR3 nucleotides read TGTGCCAGCAGCTTGGTTCGGGGGATCTCTGAAGCTTTCTTT. The chain has TRBV5-5 and TRBJ1-1; maybe TRBD1 (5 bases). Germline assignment: CDR1 SGHKS and CDR2 YYEKEE (reference sequence). The ends were cut back, 0 bases at V and 6 bases at J, with 12 bases in the middle. This CDR3 is built from 14 residues.

This clonotype has more than one count but fewer than ten. V gene TRBV6-2 or TRBV6-3 combines with J gene TRBJ2-7, with 9 bases identical to TRBD1. The CDR3 totals 16 residues. V lost 7 bases to trimming and J lost 1 base; unmatched junction nucleotides: 11. Germline values: CDR1 MNHEY, CDR2 SVGEGT. The CDR3 nucleotides are TGTGCCAGCACAATTTGGGGGACAGGGAATTCCTACGAGCAGTACTTC. Protein product: CASTIWGTGNSYEQYF.

This clonotype was detected many times. The chain is built from TRBV19 and TRBJ2-5, with TRBD2 matching over 11 bases. V dropped 5 bases and J dropped 4; count of bases not matched to a gene: 6. The germline CDR1 and CDR2 sequences are LNHDA and SQIVND (reference sequence). The CDR3 consists of 15 residues. The CDR3: CASSHGGTSGETQYF. The CDR3 region has the DNA TGTGCCAGTAGTCACGGCGGGACTAGCGGAGAGACCCAGTACTTC.

This clonotype was found many times. The chain recombines TRBV5-6 with TRBJ2-5, with a tentative D call TRBD1 (6 bases). The CDR3 covers 14 residues. From germline, CDR1 is SGHDT and CDR2 YYEEEE. V lost 3 bases and J 0 bases, leaving 9 bases between the germline ends. The CDR3 protein is CASSSDRYQETQYF. As DNA, the CDR3 is TGTGCCAGCAGCTCTGACAGGTACCAAGAGACCCAGTACTTC.

The chain couples TRBV5-1 to TRBJ1-2; 7 nucleotides agree with TRBD1. The CDR3 has 15 residues. V was clipped by 3 bases and J by 1 base; unmatched bases: 6. The germline gives CDR1 SGHRS, CDR2 YFSETQ. CDR3 protein: CASSYGTVNNYGYTF. Written as DNA, the CDR3 is TGCGCCAGCAGCTACGGGACAGTAAATAACTATGGCTACACCTTC.

This clonotype appeared a few times. The rearrangement links TRBV5-1 to TRBJ2-7; the D gene is possibly TRBD1 (5 bases). CDR3 size: 12 residues. V was trimmed by 2 bases and J by 3 bases, leaving 6 bases between them. Germline V gives CDR1 SGHRS, CDR2 YFSETQ. The CDR3 DNA reads TGCGCCAGCAGCTTCGACAGCTACGAGCAGTACTTC. The encoded protein is CASSFDSYEQYF.

In DNA form, the CDR3 reads TGTGCCAGCAGCTTGGGGACAGGGCCTGTGAACACTGAAGCTTTCTTT. Amino acid sequence: CASSLGTGPVNTEAFF. The J gene is TRBJ1-1, the V gene TRBV7-9, with 9 bases fitting TRBD1. The V gene end was trimmed by 3 bases and the J gene end by 0 bases; junction bases not matched to a gene: 5. This CDR3 region has 16 residues. Germline V CDR1 and CDR2: SEHNR, FQNEAQ (reference sequence).

CDR3 loop: CASSITRGRSTDTQYF. CDR3 nucleotide sequence: TGTGCCAGCAGCATTACGCGGGGGCGAAGCACAGATACGCAGTATTTT. This chain connects TRBV7-9 to TRBJ2-3; D may be TRBD2 (7 bases). Per germline, CDR1 SEHNR and CDR2 FQNEAQ (reference sequence). With 5 bases removed from V and 0 bases from J, the gap between germline ends came to 15 bases. The CDR3 covers 16 residues.

The V call is TRBV12-3 or TRBV12-4, the J call TRBJ2-5, with D unclear. The CDR3 spans 14 residues. V lost 6 bases and J lost 5, with 16 bases in between. Written as DNA, the CDR3 is TGTGCCAGCAGCCGGAGTTTAGCCAGGGAGACCCAGTACTTC. Translated: CASSRSLARETQYF.

This chain links TRBV24-1 with TRBJ1-5; weak D call: TRBD1 (6 bases). The germline V gene encodes CDR1 KGHDR and CDR2 SFDVKD. The CDR3 runs to 12 residues. Trimming stripped 12 bases from V and 2 bases from J, with 10 bases between. The CDR3 region is CASTGGNQPQHF. The CDR3 DNA is TGTGCCTCGACAGGCGGCAATCAGCCCCAGCATTTT.

This clonotype was detected a few times. The rearrangement links TRBV9 to TRBJ2-7; D not resolved. V lost 0 bases and J lost 3, with 10 bases in between. The length of the CDR3 is 14 residues. The V gene's germline CDR1 is SGDLS and CDR2 YYNGEE. The chain's CDR3 is CASSVVERHYEQYF. In nucleotides, the CDR3 is TGTGCCAGCAGCGTAGTCGAGCGCCACTACGAGCAGTACTTC.

This clonotype has more than one count but fewer than ten. V and J are TRBV4-3 and TRBJ2-1, with 10 bases matching TRBD2. The germline gives CDR1 LGHNA, CDR2 YSLEER. V dropped 4 bases and J dropped 4; count of bases not matched to a gene: 10. This CDR3 is 17 amino acids long. The CDR3 coding sequence is TGCGCCAGCAGCCTGACCCTGACTAGCGGGCCGTACAATGAGCAGTTCTTC. Translation: CASSLTLTSGPYNEQFF.

This clonotype was recorded a few times. J is TRBJ1-1 and V is TRBV7-9; D remains ambiguous. Per the germline V gene, CDR1 is SEHNR and CDR2 is FQNEAQ (reference sequence). This CDR3 is 16 amino acids long. V was cut by 5 bases and J by 1 base, with 17 bases left in between. CDR3 sequence reads: CASSPSGAGQNTEAFF. CDR3 bases: TGTGCCAGCAGCCCCAGCGGTGCAGGCCAGAACACTGAAGCTTTCTTT.